Given below is one T cell receptor (beta chain) in context. Its antigen is not known. V was pared by 4 bases and J by 0 bases, with 16 bases between. CDR3 length: 16 residues. The germline V gene has CDR1 SGDLS and CDR2 YYNGEE. Reverse transcription of about 0.5 to 1 ug RNA was carried out with random hexamers. The method of amplification for TCR beta CDR3 was immunoSEQ multiplex PCR, covering 54 Vbeta and 13 Jbeta. Via MiXCR, TCRdb re-called the immunoSEQ multiplex PCR reads, giving one row per CDR3 protein. The table includes roughly 150,000 distinct CDR3 sequences, over 85% detected once. The data are from a study of CD8 T cells in Susac syndrome. Points from the study as a whole: As the study acknowledged, the number of individuals who were part of its TCR sequencing and HLA analysis was relatively small.

The T cells that were sequenced for TCR beta were CD8+ and CD4+ cells from blood. TEMRA cells were FACS-enriched and CD8+ and CD4+ T cells negatively isolated. The sequenced sample was CD8+ T cells from PBMCs. The receptor's source is a human donor with multiple sclerosis. The J gene is TRBJ1-2, the V gene TRBV9; D is uncertain. The CDR3 reads CASSHGRNRSNYGYTF. CDR3 DNA sequence: TGTGCCAGCAGCCACGGCAGAAACAGATCTAACTATGGCTACACCTTC. The whole variable domain, remainder taken from reference TRBV9 and TRBJ1-2, is DSGVTQTPKHLITATGQRVTLRCSPRSGDLSVYWYQQSLDQGLQFLIQYYNGEERAKGNILERFSAQQFPDLHSELNLSSLELGDSALYFCASSHGRNRSNYGYTFGSGTRLTVV.